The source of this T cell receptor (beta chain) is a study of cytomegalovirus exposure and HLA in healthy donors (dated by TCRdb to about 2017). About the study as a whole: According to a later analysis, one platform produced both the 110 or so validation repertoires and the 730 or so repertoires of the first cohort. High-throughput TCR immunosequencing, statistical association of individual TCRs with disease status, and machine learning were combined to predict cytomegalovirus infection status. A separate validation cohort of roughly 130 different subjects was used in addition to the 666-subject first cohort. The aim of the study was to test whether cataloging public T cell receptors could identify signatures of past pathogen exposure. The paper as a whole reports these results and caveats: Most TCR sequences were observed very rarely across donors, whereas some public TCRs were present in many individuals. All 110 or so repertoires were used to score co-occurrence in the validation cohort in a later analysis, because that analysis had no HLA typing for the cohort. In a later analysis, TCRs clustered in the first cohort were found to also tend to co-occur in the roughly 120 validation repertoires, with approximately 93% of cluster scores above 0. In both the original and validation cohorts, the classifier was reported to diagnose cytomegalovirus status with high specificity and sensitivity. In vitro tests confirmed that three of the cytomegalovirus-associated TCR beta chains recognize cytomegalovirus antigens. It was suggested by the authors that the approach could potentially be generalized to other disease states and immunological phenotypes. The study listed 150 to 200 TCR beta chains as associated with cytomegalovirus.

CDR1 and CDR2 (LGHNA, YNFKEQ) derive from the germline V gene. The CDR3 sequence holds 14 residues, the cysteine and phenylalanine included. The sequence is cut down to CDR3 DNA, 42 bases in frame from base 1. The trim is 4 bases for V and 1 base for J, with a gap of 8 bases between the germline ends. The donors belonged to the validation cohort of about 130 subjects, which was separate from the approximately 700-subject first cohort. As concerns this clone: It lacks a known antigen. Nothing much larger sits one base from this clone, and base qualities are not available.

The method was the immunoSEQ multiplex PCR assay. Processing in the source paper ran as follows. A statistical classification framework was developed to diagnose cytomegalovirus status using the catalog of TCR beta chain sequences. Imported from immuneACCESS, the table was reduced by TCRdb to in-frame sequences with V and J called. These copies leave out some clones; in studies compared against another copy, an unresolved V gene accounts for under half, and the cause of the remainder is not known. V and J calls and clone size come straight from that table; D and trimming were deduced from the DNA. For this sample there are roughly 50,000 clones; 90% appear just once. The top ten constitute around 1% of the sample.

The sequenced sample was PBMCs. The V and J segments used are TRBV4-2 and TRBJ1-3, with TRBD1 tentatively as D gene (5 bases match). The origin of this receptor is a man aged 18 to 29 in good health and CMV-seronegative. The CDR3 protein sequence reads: CASSRTGSGNTIYF. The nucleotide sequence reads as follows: TGTGCCAGCAGCCGAACAGGATCTGGAAACACCATATATTTT.